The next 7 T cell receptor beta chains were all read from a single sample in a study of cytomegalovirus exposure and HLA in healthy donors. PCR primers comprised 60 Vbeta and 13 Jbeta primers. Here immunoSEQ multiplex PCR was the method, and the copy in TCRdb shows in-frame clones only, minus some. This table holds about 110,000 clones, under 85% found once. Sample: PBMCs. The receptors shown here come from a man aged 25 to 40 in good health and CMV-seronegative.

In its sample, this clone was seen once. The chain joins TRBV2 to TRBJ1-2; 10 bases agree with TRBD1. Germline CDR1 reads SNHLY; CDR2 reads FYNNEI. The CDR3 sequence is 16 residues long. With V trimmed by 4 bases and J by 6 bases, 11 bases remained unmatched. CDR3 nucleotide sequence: TGTGCCAGCAGTGGCCTCCAGGGACAGGGGTTCCATGGCTACACCTTC. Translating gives CASSGLQGQGFHGYTF.

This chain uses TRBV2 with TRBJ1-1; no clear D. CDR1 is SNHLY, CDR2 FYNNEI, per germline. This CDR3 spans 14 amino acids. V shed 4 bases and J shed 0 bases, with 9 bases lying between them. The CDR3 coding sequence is TGTGCCAGCAGTGTCTTGGCTCTGAACACTGAAGCTTTCTTT. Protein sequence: CASSVLALNTEAFF.

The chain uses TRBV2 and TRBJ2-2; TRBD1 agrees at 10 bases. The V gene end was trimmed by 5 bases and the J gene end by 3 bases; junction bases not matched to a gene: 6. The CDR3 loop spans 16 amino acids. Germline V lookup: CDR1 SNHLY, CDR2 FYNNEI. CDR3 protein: CASSSGTGAYTGELFF. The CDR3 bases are TGTGCCAGCAGTTCCGGGACAGGGGCTTACACCGGGGAGCTGTTTTTT.

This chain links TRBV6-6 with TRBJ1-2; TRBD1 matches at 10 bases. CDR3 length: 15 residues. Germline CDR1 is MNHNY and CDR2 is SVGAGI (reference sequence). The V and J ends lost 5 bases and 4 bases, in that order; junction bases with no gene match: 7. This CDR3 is CASSQRDRGVYGYTF. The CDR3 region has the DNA TGTGCCAGCAGTCAGCGGGACAGGGGTGTCTATGGCTACACCTTC.

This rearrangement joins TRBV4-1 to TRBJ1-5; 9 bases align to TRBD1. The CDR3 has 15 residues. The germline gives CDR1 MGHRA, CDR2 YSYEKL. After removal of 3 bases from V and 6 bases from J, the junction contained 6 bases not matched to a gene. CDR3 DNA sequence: TGCGCCAGCAGCCACCCTACAGGGGGCGTTCAGCCCCAGCATTTT. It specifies CASSHPTGGVQPQHF.

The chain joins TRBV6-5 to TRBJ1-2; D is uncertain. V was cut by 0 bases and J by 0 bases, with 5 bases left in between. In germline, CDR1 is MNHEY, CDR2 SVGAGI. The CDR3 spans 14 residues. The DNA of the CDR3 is TGTGCCAGCAGTTACTCACAGACTAACTATGGCTACACCTTC. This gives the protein CASSYSQTNYGYTF.

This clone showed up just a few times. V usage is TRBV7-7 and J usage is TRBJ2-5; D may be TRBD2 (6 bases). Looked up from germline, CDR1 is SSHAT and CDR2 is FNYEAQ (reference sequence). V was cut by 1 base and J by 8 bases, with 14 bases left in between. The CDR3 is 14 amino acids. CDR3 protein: CASSLEGGVATQYF. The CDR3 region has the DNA TGTGCCAGCAGCTTAGAAGGCGGGGTAGCCACCCAGTACTTC.